The 13 T cell receptor beta chains below were found in one sample sequenced in a study of T cell changes during pregnancy in multiple sclerosis. Clones were sequenced by immunoSEQ multiplex PCR, and TCRdb holds only the in-frame ones, with some missing. The table lists some 64,000 clones, about nine tenths of them singletons, with more than 2% in the top ten. The starting material was peripheral blood, obtained in the second trimester of pregnancy. The receptors here all came from a female donor in good health, enrolled as a control in a pregnancy study.

The rearrangement links TRBV18 to TRBJ2-1, with 7 bases matching TRBD2. CDR1 and CDR2 (germline): KGHSH, LQKENI. With V trimmed by 3 bases and J by 0 bases, 5 bases remained unmatched. This CDR3 region has 16 residues. CDR3 DNA sequence: TGTGCCAGCTCACCTATCGGGACTATCTCCTACAATGAGCAGTTCTTC. Translation: CASSPIGTISYNEQFF.

The chain uses TRBV18 and TRBJ2-2; no clear D gene. The ends were cut back, 3 bases at V and 1 base at J, with 15 bases in the middle. The CDR3 totals 17 residues. Germline-derived CDR1 and CDR2 are KGHSH and LQKENI. Here the CDR3 reads CASSPYSVSLNTGELFF. In nucleotides, the CDR3 is TGTGCCAGCTCACCCTATTCCGTCTCCTTGAACACCGGGGAGCTGTTTTTT.

V gene TRBV19 combines with J gene TRBJ2-3; 7 bases are shared with TRBD1. The V segment lost 5 bases and the J segment 6 bases; nucleotides outside the gene matches: 5. The germline CDR1 and CDR2 sequences are LNHDA and SQIVND (reference sequence). The CDR3 is 13 residues long. CDR3 sequence: CASSGQVTDTQYF. The CDR3 DNA sequence: TGTGCCAGTAGTGGACAGGTAACCGATACGCAGTATTTT.

V usage is TRBV20-1 and J usage is TRBJ2-7, with a weak D call TRBD1 (6 bases). V was trimmed by 4 bases and J by 6 bases, leaving 7 bases between them. The CDR3 sequence is 10 residues long. Germline CDR1 is DFQATT and CDR2 is SNEGSKA (reference sequence). The DNA for the CDR3 is TGCAGTGCTACAGGGGCCGAGCAGTACTTC. Amino acid sequence: CSATGAEQYF.

The genes are TRBV6-5 and TRBJ2-3; D perhaps matches TRBD2 (5 bases). The germline V and J ends were trimmed by 6 bases and 2 bases, with 12 bases remaining between them. CDR3 length equals 14 residues. Germline CDR1 and CDR2: MNHEY and SVGAGI. The CDR3 loop is CASRNLDYTDTQYF. CDR3 nucleotides: TGTGCCAGCAGAAACTTAGACTACACAGATACGCAGTATTTT.

The rearrangement uses TRBV9 and TRBJ2-1, with 9 bases aligning to TRBD2. The CDR3 has 17 residues. The germline V gene encodes CDR1 SGDLS and CDR2 YYNGEE. The V and J ends lost 1 base and 0 bases, in that order; junction bases with no gene match: 5. This chain's CDR3 is CASSVLSSGISYNEQFF. The CDR3 coding sequence is TGTGCCAGCAGCGTATTGTCTAGCGGGATCTCCTACAATGAGCAGTTCTTC.

The J gene is TRBJ2-5, the V gene TRBV7-2, with 7 bases matching TRBD1. J gave up 5 bases and V 5 bases, and 2 bases lay outside the gene matches. The CDR3 extends over 12 amino acids. Per the germline V gene, CDR1 is SGHTA and CDR2 is FQGNSA. CDR3 DNA sequence: TGTGCCAGCAGCCTCAGGGGGGAGACCCAGTACTTC. Residues: CASSLRGETQYF.

The chain recombines TRBV5-1 with TRBJ2-1, with 8 bases lining up with TRBD1. The CDR3 has 14 residues. The ends lost 0 bases at V and 6 bases at J; junction bases unmatched: 2. Germline-derived CDR1 and CDR2 are SGHRS and YFSETQ. CDR3 nucleotide sequence: TGCGCCAGCAGCTTGGCCACAGGGGGCAATGAGCAGTTCTTC. Amino acid sequence: CASSLATGGNEQFF.

The chain links TRBV11-1 to TRBJ1-1, with 8 bases that match TRBD1. This CDR3 comprises 15 residues. Trimming removed 7 bases from V and 5 bases from J; junction bases left unmatched: 12. Germline V gene sequence: CDR1 SGHAT, CDR2 FQDESV (reference sequence). The CDR3 loop is CASTFRVQGATEAFF. The CDR3 coding sequence is TGTGCCAGCACCTTTAGGGTCCAGGGGGCAACTGAAGCTTTCTTT.

CDR3 coding DNA: TGTGCCAGCAGTTTAGCGGGAGAAGGGCCCTACGAGCAGTACTTC. The encoded protein is CASSLAGEGPYEQYF. The rearrangement links TRBV28 to TRBJ2-7; 7 nucleotides line up with TRBD2. Unmatched junction bases numbered 6, after V lost 2 bases and J lost 2 bases. There are 15 residues in the CDR3. Germline V gene data show CDR1 as MDHEN and CDR2 as SYDVKM.

The rearrangement links TRBV7-8 to TRBJ2-5, with no clear D. The CDR3 has 15 amino acids. With 1 base removed from V and 4 bases from J, the gap between germline ends came to 13 bases. Per the germline V gene, CDR1 is SGHVS and CDR2 is FQNEAQ. Here the CDR3 DNA reads TGTGCCAGCAGCTTAGATCCGGCGGTCGGAGAGACCCAGTACTTC. Amino acids: CASSLDPAVGETQYF.

The CDR3 sequence: CASSLVAATEAFF. The CDR3 DNA sequence: TGTGCCAGCAGCTTAGTTGCGGCCACTGAAGCTTTCTTT. J is TRBJ1-1 and V is TRBV7-9; no firm D call. The CDR3 runs to 13 residues. Germline CDR1 SEHNR, CDR2 FQNEAQ (reference sequence). Trimming shortened V by 1 base and J by 4 bases, and 7 bases separated the two germline ends.

The rearrangement links TRBV2 to TRBJ2-5; D uncertain. The germline CDR1 and CDR2 sequences are SNHLY and FYNNEI. The CDR3 is made up of 12 amino acids. V lost 6 bases and J 1 base, leaving 6 bases between the germline ends. CDR3 DNA sequence: TGTGCCAGCAGGGCCCTCCAAGAGACCCAGTACTTC. Amino acids: CASRALQETQYF.